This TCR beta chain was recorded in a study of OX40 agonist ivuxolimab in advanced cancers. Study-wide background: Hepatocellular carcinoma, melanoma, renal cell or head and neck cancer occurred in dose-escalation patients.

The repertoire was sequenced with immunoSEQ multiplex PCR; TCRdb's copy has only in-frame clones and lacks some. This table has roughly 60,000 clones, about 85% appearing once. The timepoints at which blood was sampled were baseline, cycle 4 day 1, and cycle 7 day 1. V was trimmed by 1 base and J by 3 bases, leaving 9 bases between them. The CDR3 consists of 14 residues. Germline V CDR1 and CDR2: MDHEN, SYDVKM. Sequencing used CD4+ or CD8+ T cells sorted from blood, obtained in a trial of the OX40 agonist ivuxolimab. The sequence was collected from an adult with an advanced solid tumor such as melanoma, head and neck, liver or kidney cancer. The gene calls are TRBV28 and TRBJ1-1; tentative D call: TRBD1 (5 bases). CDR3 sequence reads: CASSLFWGDTEAFF. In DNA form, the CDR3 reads TGTGCCAGCAGTTTATTTTGGGGGGACACTGAAGCTTTCTTT.